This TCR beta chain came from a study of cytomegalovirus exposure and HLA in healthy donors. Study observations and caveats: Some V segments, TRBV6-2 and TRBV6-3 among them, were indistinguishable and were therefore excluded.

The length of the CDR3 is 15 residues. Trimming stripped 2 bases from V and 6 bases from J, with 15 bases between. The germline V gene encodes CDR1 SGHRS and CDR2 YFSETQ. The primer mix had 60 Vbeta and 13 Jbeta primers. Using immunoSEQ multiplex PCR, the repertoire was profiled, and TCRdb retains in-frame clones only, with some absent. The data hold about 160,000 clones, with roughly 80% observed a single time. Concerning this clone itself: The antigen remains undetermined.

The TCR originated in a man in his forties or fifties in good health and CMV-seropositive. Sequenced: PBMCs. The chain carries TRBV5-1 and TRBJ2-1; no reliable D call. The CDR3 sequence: CASSLTESIGNEQFF. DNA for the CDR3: TGCGCCAGCAGCTTAACAGAATCGATCGGCAATGAGCAGTTCTTC.